This T cell receptor (beta chain) is from a study of cytomegalovirus exposure and HLA in healthy donors. Findings and caveats of the study: In vitro, three CMV-associated chains proved specific for CMV antigens.

Healthy people donating bone marrow made up the donors. In regard to this clone: The antigen remains undetermined. Germline and junction disagree at one end, which may indicate a read error.

CDR3 length equals 13 residues. Germline-derived CDR1 and CDR2 are SGHVS and FQNEAQ. The primer mix had 60 Vbeta and 13 Jbeta primers. Profiled with immunoSEQ multiplex PCR; TCRdb holds only in-frame clones, not every one. The record lists under 45,000 clones, of which the ten most abundant hold just under 4%. The chain is built from TRBV7-8 and TRBJ2-7; a possible D gene is TRBD1 (6 bases). The sequence was obtained from a male donor in good health and CMV-seronegative. Sequences were obtained from PBMCs. As DNA, the CDR3 is TGTGCCAGCAGCCCCGGACAGACCTACGAGGAGTACTTC. Its translation: CASSPGQTYEEYF.